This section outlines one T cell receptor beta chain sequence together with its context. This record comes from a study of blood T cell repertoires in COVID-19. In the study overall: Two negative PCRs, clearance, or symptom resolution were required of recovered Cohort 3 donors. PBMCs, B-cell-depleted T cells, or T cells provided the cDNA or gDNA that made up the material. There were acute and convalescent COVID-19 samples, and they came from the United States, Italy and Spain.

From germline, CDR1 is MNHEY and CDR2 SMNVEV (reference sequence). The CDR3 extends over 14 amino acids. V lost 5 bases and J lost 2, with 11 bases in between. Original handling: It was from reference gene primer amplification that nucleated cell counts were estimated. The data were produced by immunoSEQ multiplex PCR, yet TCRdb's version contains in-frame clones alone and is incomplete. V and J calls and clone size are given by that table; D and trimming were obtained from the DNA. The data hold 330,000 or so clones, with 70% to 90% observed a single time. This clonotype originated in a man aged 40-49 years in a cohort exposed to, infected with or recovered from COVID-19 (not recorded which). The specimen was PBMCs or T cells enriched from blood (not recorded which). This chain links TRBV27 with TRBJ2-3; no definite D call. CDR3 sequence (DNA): TGTGCCAGCAGTCAAACTGGGCCCACAGATACGCAGTATTTT. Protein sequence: CASSQTGPTDTQYF.